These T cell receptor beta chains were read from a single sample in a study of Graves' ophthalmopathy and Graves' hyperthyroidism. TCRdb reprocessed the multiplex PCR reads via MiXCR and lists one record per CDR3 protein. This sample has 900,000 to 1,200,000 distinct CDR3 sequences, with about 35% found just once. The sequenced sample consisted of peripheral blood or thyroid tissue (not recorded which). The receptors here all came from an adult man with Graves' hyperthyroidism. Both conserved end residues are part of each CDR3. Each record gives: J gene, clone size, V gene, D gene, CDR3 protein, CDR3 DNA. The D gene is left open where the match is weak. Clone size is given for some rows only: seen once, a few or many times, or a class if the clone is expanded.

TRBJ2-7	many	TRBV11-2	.	CASSQTLAKYEQYF	TGTGCCAGCAGCCAAACCCTAGCGAAATACGAGCAGTACTTC
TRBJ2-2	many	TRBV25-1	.	CASKIQGDTGELFF	TGTGCCAGCAAGATCCAGGGTGACACCGGGGAGCTGTTTTTT
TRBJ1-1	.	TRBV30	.	CAWSVLEGTEAFF	TGTGCCTGGAGTGTACTGGAGGGCACTGAAGCTTTCTTT
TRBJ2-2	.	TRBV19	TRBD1	CASTPRDRGLYSNTGELFF	TGTGCCAGTACTCCCCGGGACAGGGGGCTATATTCGAACACCGGGGAGCTGTTTTTT
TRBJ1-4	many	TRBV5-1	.	CASKARGNEKLFF	TGCGCCAGCAAGGCCAGAGGGAATGAAAAACTGTTTTTT
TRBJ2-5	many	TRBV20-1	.	CSASWETQYF	TGCAGTGCTAGTTGGGAGACCCAGTACTTC
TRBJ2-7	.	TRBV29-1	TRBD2	CSLGGLAGEQYF	TGCAGCTTAGGGGGACTAGCGGGGGAGCAGTACTTC
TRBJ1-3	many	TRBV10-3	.	CAISQERRSGNTIYF	TGTGCCATCAGCCAGGAACGAAGATCTGGAAACACCATATATTTT
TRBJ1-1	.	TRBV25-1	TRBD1	CASSPNRGRTEAFF	TGTGCCAGCAGTCCAAACAGGGGGCGAACTGAAGCTTTCTTT
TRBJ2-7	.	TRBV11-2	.	CASSFEGVGEQYF	TGTGCCAGCAGCTTCGAGGGAGTGGGCGAGCAGTACTTC
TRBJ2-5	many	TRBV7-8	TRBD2	CASSPGTSGGLETQYF	TGTGCCAGCAGCCCAGGGACTAGCGGGGGGCTAGAGACCCAGTACTTC
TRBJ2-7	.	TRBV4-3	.	CASSQVLADTSYEQYF	TGCGCCAGCAGCCAAGTGCTGGCGGACACTTCCTACGAGCAGTACTTC
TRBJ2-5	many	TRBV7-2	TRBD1	CASSPDRVALETQYF	TGTGCCAGCAGCCCCGACAGGGTGGCCCTGGAGACCCAGTACTTC
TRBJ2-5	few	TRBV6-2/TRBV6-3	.	CASRRIRQETQYF	TGTGCCAGTAGACGGATCCGGCAAGAGACCCAGTACTTC
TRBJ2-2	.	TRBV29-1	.	CSVEGGGDTGELFF	TGCAGCGTTGAGGGAGGGGGGGACACCGGGGAGCTGTTTTTT
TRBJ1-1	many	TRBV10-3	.	CAIAPDWGATEAFF	TGTGCCATCGCTCCCGACTGGGGGGCCACTGAAGCTTTCTTT
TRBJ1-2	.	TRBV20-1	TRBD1	CSARLRDRDHYGYTF	TGCAGTGCGAGGTTGCGGGACAGAGATCACTATGGCTACACCTTC
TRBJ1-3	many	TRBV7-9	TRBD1	CASSPTVTGQGATGLHF	TGTGCCAGCAGCCCCACTGTCACGGGACAGGGGGCAACCGGGTTGCATTTT
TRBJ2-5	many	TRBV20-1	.	CSATTAFQQETQYF	TGCAGTGCAACGACAGCATTCCAACAAGAGACCCAGTACTTC
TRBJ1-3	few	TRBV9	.	CASSPAPGVGNTIYF	TGTGCCAGCAGCCCGGCCCCCGGGGTAGGAAACACCATATATTTT
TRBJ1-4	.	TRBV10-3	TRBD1	CAISAGTGGDEKLFF	TGTGCCATCAGTGCCGGGACAGGGGGGGATGAAAAACTGTTTTTT
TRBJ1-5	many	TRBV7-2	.	CASSLWGFSNQPQHF	TGTGCCAGCAGCTTATGGGGGTTTAGCAATCAGCCCCAGCATTTT
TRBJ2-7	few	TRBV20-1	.	CSFSVVGGEQYF	TGCAGTTTTTCGGTGGTTGGTGGCGAGCAGTACTTC
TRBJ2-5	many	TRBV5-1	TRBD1	CASSSQGQETQYF	TGTGCCAGCAGCTCACAGGGGCAAGAGACCCAGTACTTC
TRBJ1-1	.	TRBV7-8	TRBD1	CASRSGTGARLLF	TGTGCCAGCAGGTCTGGGACAGGGGCCAGGTTGCTCTTT
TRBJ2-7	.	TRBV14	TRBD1	CASSQGTGVHEQYF	TGTGCCAGCAGCCAGGGGACAGGGGTACACGAGCAGTACTTC
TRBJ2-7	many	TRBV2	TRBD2	CASRTSPSSYEQYF	TGTGCCAGCAGGACTAGCCCGAGCTCCTACGAGCAGTACTTC
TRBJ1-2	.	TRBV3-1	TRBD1	CASSRAGGTGYTF	TGTGCCAGCAGCCGAGCAGGGGGTACTGGCTACACCTTC
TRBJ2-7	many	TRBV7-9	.	CASSFAGAREQYF	TGTGCCAGCAGCTTTGCGGGGGCCCGCGAGCAGTACTTC
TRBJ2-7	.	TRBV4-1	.	CASRLDQRSHYEQYF	TGCGCCAGCAGGCTCGACCAGAGGAGCCATTACGAGCAGTACTTC
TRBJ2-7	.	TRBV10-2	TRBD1	CASSKTGGLVYEQYF	TGCGCCAGCAGCAAGACAGGGGGCTTGGTGTACGAGCAGTACTTC
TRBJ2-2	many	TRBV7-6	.	CASSLALPSGDTGELFF	TGTGCCAGCAGCTTAGCGCTTCCGAGCGGAGACACCGGGGAGCTGTTTTTT
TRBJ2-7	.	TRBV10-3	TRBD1	CAISERTGGLYEQYF	TGTGCCATCAGTGAGCGAACAGGGGGTCTATACGAGCAGTACTTC
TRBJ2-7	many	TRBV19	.	CASSTGLTEQYF	TGTGCCAGTAGTACGGGTCTGACCGAGCAGTACTTC
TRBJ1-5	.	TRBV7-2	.	CASSAGAGQPQHF	TGTGCCAGCAGCGCTGGGGCAGGTCAGCCCCAGCATTTT
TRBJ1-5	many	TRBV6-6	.	CASMKALQPQHF	TGTGCCAGCATGAAGGCTCTACAGCCCCAGCATTTT
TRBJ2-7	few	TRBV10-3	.	CASTRDWTYEQYF	TGTGCCAGCACCCGGGACTGGACCTACGAGCAGTACTTC
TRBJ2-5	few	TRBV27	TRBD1	CASKGADQETQYF	TGTGCCAGCAAGGGGGCAGATCAAGAGACCCAGTACTTC
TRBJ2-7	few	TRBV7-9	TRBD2	CASSSKAWTSNPSFHEQYF	TGTGCCAGCAGCTCGAAAGCCTGGACTAGTAACCCTTCCTTCCACGAGCAGTACTTC
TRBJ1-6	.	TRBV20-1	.	CSARTGTNSPLHF	TGCAGTGCTAGAACAGGGACCAATTCACCCCTCCACTTT
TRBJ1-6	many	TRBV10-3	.	CAIGGTGDNSPLHF	TGTGCCATCGGGGGGACGGGAGATAATTCACCCCTCCACTTT
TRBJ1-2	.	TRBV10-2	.	CASSEPDANYGYTF	TGCGCCAGCAGTGAGCCGGACGCTAACTATGGCTACACCTTC
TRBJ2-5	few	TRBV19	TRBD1	CASSTLDREETQYF	TGTGCCAGTAGTACCCTGGACAGGGAAGAGACCCAGTACTTC
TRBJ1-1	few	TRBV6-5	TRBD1	CASSYLGQGNTEAFF	TGTGCCAGCAGTTACCTCGGACAGGGGAACACTGAAGCTTTCTTT
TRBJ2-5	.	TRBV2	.	CASSAVGAETQYF	TGTGCCAGCAGTGCGGTGGGGGCAGAGACCCAGTACTTC
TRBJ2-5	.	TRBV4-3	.	CASSQDLAPGQQETQYF	TGCGCCAGCAGCCAAGACCTCGCACCGGGACAACAAGAGACCCAGTACTTC
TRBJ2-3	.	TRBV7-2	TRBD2	CASGPTSGRTDTQYF	TGTGCCAGCGGGCCTACTAGCGGGAGGACAGATACGCAGTATTTT
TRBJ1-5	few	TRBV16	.	CASNPQGFNQPQHF	TGTGCCAGCAACCCACAGGGCTTCAATCAGCCCCAGCATTTT
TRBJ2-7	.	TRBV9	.	CASSEGAGRNYEQYF	TGTGCCAGCAGCGAAGGAGCCGGACGGAACTACGAGCAGTACTTC
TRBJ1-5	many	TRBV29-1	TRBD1	CSVRGQDSGPQHF	TGCAGCGTCCGAGGACAGGATTCAGGGCCCCAGCATTTT
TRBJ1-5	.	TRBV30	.	CAWSEDSGQPQHF	TGTGCCTGGAGTGAGGATAGCGGTCAGCCCCAGCATTTT
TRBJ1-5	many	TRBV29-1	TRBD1	CSTGENSNQPQHF	TGCAGTACAGGGGAAAATAGCAATCAGCCCCAGCATTTT
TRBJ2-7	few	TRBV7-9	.	CASSFAQHIYEQYF	TGTGCCAGCAGCTTCGCGCAGCATATTTACGAGCAGTACTTC
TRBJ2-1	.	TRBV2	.	CASTAYSYNEQFF	TGTGCCAGCACGGCGTACTCCTACAATGAGCAGTTCTTC
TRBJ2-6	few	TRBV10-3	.	CAISPEDGANVLTF	TGTGCCATCAGTCCCGAGGACGGGGCCAACGTCCTGACTTTC
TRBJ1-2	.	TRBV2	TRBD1	CANLGTGLGYTF	TGTGCCAACCTAGGGACAGGGCTTGGCTACACCTTC
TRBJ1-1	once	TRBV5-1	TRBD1	CASSPRQGAANTEAFF	TGCGCCAGCAGCCCGAGACAGGGGGCGGCGAACACTGAAGCTTTCTTT